These 8 T cell receptor beta chains were sequenced from one sample in a study of Graves' ophthalmopathy and Graves' hyperthyroidism. RNA transcripts served as template for amplifying TCR beta CDR3 sequences. HTBI primers served in a first-round RT-PCR, which a second-round multiplex PCR followed. TCRdb recomputed calls from the multiplex PCR reads with MiXCR, one row per CDR3 protein. The sample records about 660,000 distinct CDR3 sequences, roughly two fifths being singletons. What was sequenced was peripheral blood. These receptors originate from an adult man with Graves' ophthalmopathy.

This clonotype was counted a few times. This sequence joins TRBV12-3 or TRBV12-4 and TRBJ1-1; D is unresolved. Deletions cut 4 bases from V and 4 bases from J, with 13 bases between. CDR3 size: 14 residues. Here the CDR3 reads CASSYLRDPTEAFF. The CDR3 nucleotides read TGTGCCAGCAGTTACTTGCGGGATCCCACTGAAGCTTTCTTT.

This clonotype has ten or more counts. The chain recombines TRBV19 with TRBJ2-7; TRBD1 matches 8 bases. The CDR3 is 15 amino acids. J gave up 1 base and V 5 bases, and 7 bases lay outside the gene matches. The germline V gene encodes CDR1 LNHDA and CDR2 SQIVND (reference sequence). Here the CDR3 reads CASSPRQGSSYEQYF. In DNA form, the CDR3 reads TGTGCCAGTAGTCCCCGACAGGGGTCGTCCTACGAGCAGTACTTC.

The chain links TRBV18 to TRBJ1-1, with unresolved D. Germline V gene data show CDR1 as KGHSH and CDR2 as LQKENI. The CDR3 extends over 15 amino acids. V lost 1 base to trimming and J lost 0 bases, with 9 bases between them. This chain's CDR3 is CASSPRQDLNTEAFF. The CDR3 nucleotides are TGTGCCAGCTCACCACGGCAGGATCTGAACACTGAAGCTTTCTTT.

The chain links TRBV10-3 to TRBJ2-7; TRBD1 agrees at 10 bases. V lost 10 bases, J lost 4 bases, and 13 bases stayed unmatched. This CDR3 comprises 15 residues. Germline assignment: CDR1 ENHRY and CDR2 SYGVKD. The CDR3 DNA reads TGTGCCAGCAGATACGGGACAGGGGTCCTTTACGAGCAGTACTTC. Translation: CASRYGTGVLYEQYF.

In this sample, this clonotype turned up many times. The chain is built from TRBV20-1 and TRBJ2-7; D tentatively reads TRBD1 or TRBD2 (5 bases each). V lost 2 bases to trimming and J lost 7 bases, with 15 bases between them. CDR1 and CDR2 from the germline V gene are DFQATT and SNEGSKA (reference sequence). This CDR3 spans 13 amino acids. The CDR3 coding sequence is TGCAGTGCTAGACGGGGCACTCTTGATGAGCAGTACTTC. Translated: CSARRGTLDEQYF.

This clonotype was seen only a few times. CDR3 nucleotide sequence: TGTGCCAGCAGCCAAGAGGCGGGAACCTACGAGCAGTACTTC. Residues: CASSQEAGTYEQYF. The chain recombines TRBV4-2 with TRBJ2-7, with D possibly TRBD2 on 6 matching bases. The CDR3 sequence is 14 residues long. Trimming took off 0 bases at V and 2 bases at J, with 8 bases between the two ends. CDR1 and CDR2 (germline): LGHNA, YNFKEQ.

This clonotype was seen many times. V and J are TRBV7-6 and TRBJ1-4; 10 nucleotides line up with TRBD1. The V segment lost 4 bases and the J segment 8 bases; nucleotides outside the gene matches: 7. Germline assignment: CDR1 SGHVS and CDR2 FNYEAQ. CDR3 length: 15 residues. CDR3 sequence reads: CASSSSGTGEEKLFF. CDR3 nucleotide sequence: TGTGCCAGCAGCTCCTCCGGGACAGGGGAGGAAAAACTGTTTTTT.

This sequence joins TRBV7-2 and TRBJ2-7; TRBD2 matches at 7 bases. There are 14 residues in the CDR3. V was pared by 5 bases and J by 7 bases, with 11 bases of the junction left unmatched. Germline V gene data show CDR1 as SGHTA and CDR2 as FQGNSA. The CDR3 is CASSEPGGRGEQYF. The DNA of the CDR3 is TGTGCCAGCAGCGAACCGGGAGGCAGAGGTGAGCAGTACTTC.